This TCR beta chain was captured in a study of OX40 agonist ivuxolimab in advanced cancers. About the research overall: Ivuxolimab, which is an agonistic anti-OX40 (CD134) antibody, was administered to the patients.

V shed 2 bases and J shed 3 bases, with 17 bases lying between them. Germline V gene data show CDR1 as MDHEN and CDR2 as SYDVKM. The CDR3 extends over 17 amino acids. Profiled with immunoSEQ multiplex PCR; TCRdb holds only in-frame clones, not every one. The table includes roughly 86,000 clones, about 87% detected once. This clone was counted between two and nine times. The chain combines TRBV28 with TRBJ1-5; D is unresolved. The sample here was CD4+ or CD8+ T cells sorted from blood, taken in a trial of the OX40 agonist ivuxolimab. The TCR sequence derives from an adult with an advanced solid tumor such as melanoma, head and neck, liver or kidney cancer. CDR3: CASSLPLGRLSNQPQHF. Here the CDR3 DNA reads TGTGCCAGCAGTTTACCCCTCGGACGGCTCTCCAATCAGCCCCAGCATTTT.